A selection of T cell receptor beta chains follows, all from one sample in a study of T cell repertoires in cytomegalovirus infection. Their antigen targets remain unknown. TCRdb re-analysed the reads in MiXCR, keeping a single row per CDR3 protein. This sample carries approximately 1,000,000 distinct CDR3 sequences, less than 35% of them seen once, and the ten largest clones take about an eighth. The specimen comprised cultured CD8+ T cells from PBMCs, sampled from culture after CMV antigen stimulation. These receptors originate from a human donor in good health (CMV status not recorded). Some clones in this sample may be carry-over from other donors' samples. CDR3s include the opening cysteine and the closing phenylalanine or tryptophan. Each record gives: V gene, CDR3 length, CDR3 protein.

TRBV4-1,16,CASSQDRAGVSNEQFF
TRBV14,15,CASSQGGAGLNGYTF
TRBV7-8,17,CASSSGTSDSGLYEQYF
TRBV24-1,13,CATSVGGSGELFF
TRBV28,15,CASSLVAGAFRGQFF
TRBV5-1,14,CASSLGEGTDTQYF
TRBV19,15,CASSIFPGDTGELFF
TRBV12-3/TRBV12-4,15,CASSFRDSYNYGYTF
TRBV20-1,12,CSARPTVDEQFF
TRBV28,13,CASSLDGLTTQYF
TRBV7-8,15,CASSLSRGMTDTQYF
TRBV10-1,11,CASSGQGGYTF
TRBV9,15,CASSVGWGQNNEQFF
TRBV11-2,17,CASSLDRSGGAGNEQFF
TRBV4-3,14,CASSQVQGEVGYTF
TRBV27,13,CASSSLMGSPLHF
TRBV28,15,CASSLMSDSNTEAFF
TRBV6-5,15,CASSHDRKGYNEQFF
TRBV10-3,14,CAISDLGESETQYF
TRBV12-5,12,CASGLAVYEQYF
TRBV20-1,15,CSARDSLVIYNEQFF
TRBV29-1,14,CSVLSWTGMVGYTF
TRBV19,13,CASSIVGGRGYTF
TRBV7-6,14,CASSLVGPRETQYF
TRBV9,15,CASSGGDPNTGELFF
TRBV7-3,16,CASSRGGSGGEETQYF
TRBV20-1,13,CSARLPNTGELFF
TRBV4-1,17,CASSRDFPEGTWETQYF
TRBV5-4,14,CASSLKRGGGELFF